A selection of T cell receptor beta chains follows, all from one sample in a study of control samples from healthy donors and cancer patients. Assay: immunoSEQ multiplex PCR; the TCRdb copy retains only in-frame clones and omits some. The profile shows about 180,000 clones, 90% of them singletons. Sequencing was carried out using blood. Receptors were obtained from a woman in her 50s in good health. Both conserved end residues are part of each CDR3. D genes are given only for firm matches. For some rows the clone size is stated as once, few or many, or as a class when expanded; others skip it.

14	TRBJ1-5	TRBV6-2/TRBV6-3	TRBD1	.	TGTGCCAGCAGCCTCACAGGGGGCGGTCAGCCCCAGCATTTT	CASSLTGGGQPQHF
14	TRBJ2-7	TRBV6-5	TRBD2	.	TGTGCCAGCAGTCTGGCGGGAGTTTACCACGAGCAGTACTTC	CASSLAGVYHEQYF
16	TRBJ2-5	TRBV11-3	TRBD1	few	TGTGCCAGCAGCTACGGACAGGGTCCCGTACAAGAGACCCAGTACTTC	CASSYGQGPVQETQYF
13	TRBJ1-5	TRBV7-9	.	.	TGTGCCAGCACCGCGCAGCCCGGTCAGCCCCAGCATTTT	CASTAQPGQPQHF
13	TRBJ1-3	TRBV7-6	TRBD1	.	TGTGCCAGCAGCCCCAGGGGGGGAAACACCATATATTTT	CASSPRGGNTIYF
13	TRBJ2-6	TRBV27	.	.	TGTGCCAGCTCGAGTCCTGGGGCCAACGTCCTGACTTTC	CASSSPGANVLTF
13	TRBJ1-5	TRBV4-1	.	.	TGCGCCAGCAGCCAAGGGGGGGCCCAACCCCAGCATTTT	CASSQGGAQPQHF
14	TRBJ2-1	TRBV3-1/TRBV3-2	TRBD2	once	TGTGCCAGCAGGGTTAGCGGGGGGACTAATGAGCAGTTCTTC	CASRVSGGTNEQFF
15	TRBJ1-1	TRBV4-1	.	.	TGCGCCAGCAGCTGGATAGGGCGGACGAACACTGAAGCTTTCTTT	CASSWIGRTNTEAFF
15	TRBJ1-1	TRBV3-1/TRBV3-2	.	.	TGTGCCAGCGCCTGGACGGGGGGGAGGGACACTGAAGCTTTCTTT	CASAWTGGRDTEAFF
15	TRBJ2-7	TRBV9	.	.	TGTGCCAGCAGCGTAGCTACCGGGAGCTCCTACGAGCAGTACTTC	CASSVATGSSYEQYF
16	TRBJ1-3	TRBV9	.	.	TGTGCCAGCAGCGTAGAACTGGGGCTCCGGGGAAACACCATATATTTT	CASSVELGLRGNTIYF
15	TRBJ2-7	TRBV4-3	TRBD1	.	TGCGCCAGCAGCCAAGATTACGGGACAGGGTACGAGCAGTACTTC	CASSQDYGTGYEQYF
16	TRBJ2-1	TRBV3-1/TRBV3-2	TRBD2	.	TGTGCCAGCAGCCAGGTTAGCGGGGGGGGTTACAATGAGCAGTTCTTC	CASSQVSGGGYNEQFF
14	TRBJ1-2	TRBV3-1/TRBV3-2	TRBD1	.	TGTGCCAGCAGGATCACAGGGGGATCGGAGGGCTACACCTTC	CASRITGGSEGYTF
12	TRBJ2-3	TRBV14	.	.	TGTGCCAGCAGCCTTGGCGCAGATACGCAGTATTTT	CASSLGADTQYF
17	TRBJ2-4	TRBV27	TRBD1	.	TGTGCCGGCCCACCCCGGGACAGGGGGCATGCCAAAAACATTCAGTACTTC	CAGPPRDRGHAKNIQYF
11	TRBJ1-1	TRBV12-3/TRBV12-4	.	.	TGTGCCAGCAGGAACCAGGGCGCAACTTTCTTT	CASRNQGATFF
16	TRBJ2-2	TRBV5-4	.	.	TGTGCCAGCAGCTTGGGCGGGATTGGGAACACCGGGGAGCTGTTTTTT	CASSLGGIGNTGELFF
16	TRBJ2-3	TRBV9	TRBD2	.	TGTGCCAGCAGCGACGGGACTAGCGGGCCCACAGATACGCAGTATTTT	CASSDGTSGPTDTQYF
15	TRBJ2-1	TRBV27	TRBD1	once	TGTGCCAGCAGCCCTAGGGACAGGGGGCCCAATGAGCAGTTCTTC	CASSPRDRGPNEQFF
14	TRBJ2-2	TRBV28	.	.	TGTGCCAGCAGCCCTGGGGGGAACACCGGGGAGCTGTTTTTT	CASSPGGNTGELFF
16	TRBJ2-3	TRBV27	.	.	TGTGCCAGCAGTTTGGGGGCTAGCGGATACACAGATACGCAGTATTTT	CASSLGASGYTDTQYF
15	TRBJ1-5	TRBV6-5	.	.	TGTGCCAGCAGAAGGCCTGGGGGGAGGGATCAGCCCCAGCATTTT	CASRRPGGRDQPQHF
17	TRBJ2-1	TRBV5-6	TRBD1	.	TGTGCCAGCCTGGGGACAGGGGGCTTGAGCTCCTACAATGAGCAGTTCTTC	CASLGTGGLSSYNEQFF
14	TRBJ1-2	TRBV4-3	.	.	TGCGCCAGCAGCCAAGATGCCAGTTCCTATGGCTACACCTTC	CASSQDASSYGYTF
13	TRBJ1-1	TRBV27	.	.	TGTGCCAGCAGTTCCCTGACGGCCTTTGAAGCTTTCTTT	CASSSLTAFEAFF
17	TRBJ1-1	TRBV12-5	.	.	TGTGCTAGTGGTTTCACGACCTCGGCCCCCATGAACACTGAAGCTTTCTTT	CASGFTTSAPMNTEAFF
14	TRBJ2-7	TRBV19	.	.	TGTGCCAGTAGTCCCGGACAAGGACTCTACGAGCAGTACTTC	CASSPGQGLYEQYF
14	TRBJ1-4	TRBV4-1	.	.	TGCGCCAGCAGCCAGGGGTTCAGCGTTGAAAAACTGTTTTTT	CASSQGFSVEKLFF
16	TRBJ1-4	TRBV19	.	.	TGTGCCAGTAGTACCCTTGGGCCCGACGGTTCCGAAAAACTGTTTTTT	CASSTLGPDGSEKLFF
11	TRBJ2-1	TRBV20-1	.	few	TGCAGTGCTTTCTGGGAAGGGTGGCAGTTCTTC	CSAFWEGWQFF
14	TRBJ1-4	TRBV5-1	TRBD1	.	TGCGCCAGCAGCTACCGACAGGGGAATGAAAAACTGTTTTTT	CASSYRQGNEKLFF
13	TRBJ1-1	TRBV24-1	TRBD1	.	TGTGCCACCAGTGAGGGGACAGGGATTCAAGCTTTCTTT	CATSEGTGIQAFF
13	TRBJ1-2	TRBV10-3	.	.	TGTGCCATCAGTGAGAGTTACCTCTATGGCTACACCTTC	CAISESYLYGYTF
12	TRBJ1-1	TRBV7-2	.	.	TGTGCCAGCAGCTTAGTGGACACTGAAGCTTTCTTT	CASSLVDTEAFF
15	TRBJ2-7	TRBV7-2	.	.	TGTGCCAGCAGCTCGGCCGCCGTCTCCAGCTACGAGCAGTACTTC	CASSSAAVSSYEQYF
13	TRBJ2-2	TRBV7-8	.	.	TGTGCCAGCAGCTCCTTATCCACCGGGGAGCTGTTTTTT	CASSSLSTGELFF
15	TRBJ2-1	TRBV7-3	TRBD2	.	TGTGCCAGCAGCTTAACGCGGGAGGCACCCAATGAGCAGTTCTTC	CASSLTREAPNEQFF
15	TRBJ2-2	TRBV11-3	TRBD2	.	TGTGCCAGCAGCTCGCGGGGGGGGATCACCGGGGAGCTGTTTTTT	CASSSRGGITGELFF
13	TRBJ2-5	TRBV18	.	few	TGTGCCAGCTCACCAGGGCAGCAAGAGACCCAGTACTTC	CASSPGQQETQYF
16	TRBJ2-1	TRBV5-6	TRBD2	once	TGTGCCAGCAGGTACGCCGGGACTAGTATTTGGAATGAGCAGTTCTTC	CASRYAGTSIWNEQFF
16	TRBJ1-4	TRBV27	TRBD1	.	TGTGCCAGCAGTCCCTGGGACAGGGATCAAGATGAAAAACTGTTTTTT	CASSPWDRDQDEKLFF
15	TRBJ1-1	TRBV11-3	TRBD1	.	TGTGCCAGCAGCTTCGGCCAGGGGGCGCGAACTGAAGCTTTCTTT	CASSFGQGARTEAFF
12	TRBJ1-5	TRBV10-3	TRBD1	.	TGTGCCATACAGGGGGAGGATCAGCCCCAGCATTTT	CAIQGEDQPQHF
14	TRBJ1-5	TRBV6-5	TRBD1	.	TGTGCCAGCAGTTACACAGGGGCGGATCAGCCCCAGCATTTT	CASSYTGADQPQHF
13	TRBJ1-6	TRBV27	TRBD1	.	TGTGCCAGCGCCTGGGACAGGGAAGGACCCCTCCACTTT	CASAWDREGPLHF
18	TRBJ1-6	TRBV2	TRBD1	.	TGTGCCAGCACCATAAAGTTAGGGACAGGGACTCATGGTTCACCCCTCCACTTT	CASTIKLGTGTHGSPLHF
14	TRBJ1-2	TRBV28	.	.	TGTGCCAGCAGTTTATTGGAGGCTAACTATGGCTACACCTTC	CASSLLEANYGYTF
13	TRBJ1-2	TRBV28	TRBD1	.	TGTGCCAGCACCGACAGGGGCAGCTATGGCTACACCTTC	CASTDRGSYGYTF
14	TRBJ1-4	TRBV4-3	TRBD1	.	TGCGCCAGCAGCCAAGAGGGACAGTACGGAAAACTGTTTTTT	CASSQEGQYGKLFF
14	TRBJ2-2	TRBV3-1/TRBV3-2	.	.	TGTGCCAGCAGCCAAGCCCCCGGCACCGGGGAGCTGTTTTTT	CASSQAPGTGELFF
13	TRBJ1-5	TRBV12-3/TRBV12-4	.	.	TGTGCCAGCAGTTTGGGTAGCAATCAGCCCCAGCATTTT	CASSLGSNQPQHF
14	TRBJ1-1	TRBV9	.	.	TGTGCCAGCAGCGCGACACAATTGAACACTGAAGCTTTCTTT	CASSATQLNTEAFF
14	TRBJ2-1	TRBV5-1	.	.	TGCGCCAGCAGCTTGGAGGGGCCAACAAATGAGCAGTTCTTC	CASSLEGPTNEQFF
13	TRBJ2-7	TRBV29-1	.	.	TGCAGCGTTGTGGGCAGAAACTCCTACGAGCAGTACTTC	CSVVGRNSYEQYF
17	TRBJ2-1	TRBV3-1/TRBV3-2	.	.	TGTGCCAGCAGCCCCCTAGTCGTGAGACTTGGCGACAATGAGCAGTTCTTC	CASSPLVVRLGDNEQFF
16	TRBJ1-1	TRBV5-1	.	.	TGCGCCAGCAGCTTGGAGGGACGGGGCTGGGACACTGAAGCTTTCTTT	CASSLEGRGWDTEAFF
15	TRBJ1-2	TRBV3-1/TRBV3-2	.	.	TGTGCCAGCAGCCAAGATCAAGGACAGTCCTATGGCTACACCTTC	CASSQDQGQSYGYTF